This T cell receptor beta chain was sequenced for a study of shared clonotypes between healthy human individuals (TCRdb year 2020). Notes on the research overall: A few men and two women, aged 18 to 49 years, made up the cohort. To increase sequencing depth and limit assay-specific biases, different laboratories used diverse techniques to prepare libraries and sequence TCR repertoires. Between about 0.94 and 10 billion PBMCs per donor were obtained by leukapheresis. For each donor, CD4 naive and CD4 memory were each given three plates, CD8 naive was given two plates, and CD8 memory was given one plate. To estimate repertoire size and how much clonotype sharing occurs between individuals, the study deeply sequenced the blood TCR repertoires of five healthy adults.

CDR1 DFQATT and CDR2 SNEGSKA are derived from the germline V gene (reference sequence). V is reduced by 3 bases and J by 4 bases, leaving a spacing of 6 bases between them. The CDR3 has 11 amino acids, counting the end cysteine and phenylalanine. Only the CDR3 DNA is retained, 33 bases long and in frame from the first base. Broader findings and caveats from the paper: Pairwise subsampling indicated that sequencing depth was expected to affect the degree of clonotype sharing among donors. Because the study included only a small number of donors, the genetic and exposure-history diversity represented was limited. Higher generation probabilities were observed for clonotypes shared by all four sorted-subset donors than for non-shared clonotypes. Sharing across a few donors was observed for approximately 5% of naive CD4, over 3% of naive CD8, over 2% of memory CD4, and around 0.4% of memory CD8 clonotypes. Rarefaction of sorted-subset datasets indicated incomplete sequencing despite the large sequencing depth. Naive subsets generally had larger estimated clonotype richness than memory subsets did. Sampling was restricted to blood, and TCR repertoires in tissues likely differ from the TCR repertoires found in blood.

As to this clone: Which antigen it targets is not known. No clone much larger than this one lies a single base away; base qualities are absent.

The donors were healthy, HIV-negative adults who had no recently reported acute infections or vaccinations. All donors were Caucasian adults living in Nashville, Tennessee, USA. Magnetic negative selection was used to enrich CD4+ T cells, after which naive cells were positively selected on CD45RA and the negative fraction became the memory subset. Blood was obtained by leukapheresis, after which PBMCs were separated by Ficoll-Histopaque density gradient centrifugation and cryopreserved in liquid nitrogen vapor phase. Purity and quantity of every magnetically sorted T cell population were checked by analytical flow cytometry. Genomic DNA was isolated from every sorted fraction and measured by UV absorbance on a Nanodrop 2000c. Using the deep immunoSEQ assay, multiplex PCR amplified TCR CDR3 regions from genomic DNA. For each cell subset, the extracted genomic DNA was distributed evenly across all wells of several immunoSEQ 96-well plates, and each plate served as one replicate. For sorted subsets, roughly 0.2 ug genomic DNA, equal to about 30,000 T cell genomes, was loaded into each replicate PCR. Purified libraries were measured with a Qubit 3.0 fluorometer, size-checked on a Bioanalyzer 2100, and measured again with the KAPA Library Quantification kit. Each immunoSEQ 96-well plate was sequenced on its own single-read 150-cycle Illumina NextSeq 550 flow cell. The authors' analysis ran thus. Because the immunoSEQ output included only junctional sequences and no quality scores, the filtering could not be the same as the filtering used for full-length reads. Sequences were annotated with PyIR, a Python wrapper for IgBLAST v1.9, and V/J genes and CDR3 were assigned using IMGT germline references. Reads with weak V/J assignments (E-value above 1e-6), missing CDR3, stop codons, out-of-frame junctions, or ambiguous translated residues were removed. A V3J clonotype was defined by an identical inferred V gene, J gene, and CDR3 amino acid sequence. Percentage overlap between repertoires was calculated by dividing the number of shared unique clonotypes by the size of the smaller repertoire. Repertoire richness was assessed with RTK rarefaction, the Chao1 estimator, and Recon v2.1 estimates of unobserved clonotypes. OLGA was used to compute generation probabilities for all TCRbeta clonotypes that the gDNA method yielded from a few donors. TCRdb took this table from immuneACCESS and kept in-frame rearrangements with V and J called. Such tables lack part of the clones; where checked against another copy, unresolved V genes explain under half of the gap, and the rest is unexplained. That table furnishes V, J and clone size, whereas the DNA furnished D and trimming. This sample comprises roughly 2.5 million clones, around nine tenths of them detected only once. The ten largest clones add up to roughly 0.13% of the sample.

Rearrangement joined TRBV20-1 to TRBJ2-5; the D gene cannot be resolved reliably. Sequencing input: naive CD4+ T cells sorted from blood. The cell subset or site label for this specimen denotes: CD45RA+ positively selected. This clonotype was obtained from a man aged 18 to 30 in good health. CDR3 sequence: CSASVPETQYF. The nucleotide sequence is TGCAGTGCTAGTGTTCCAGAGACCCAGTACTTC.